The 21 T cell receptor beta chains below come from one sample, sequenced in a study of blood T cell repertoires in COVID-19. The table came from immunoSEQ multiplex PCR; TCRdb's copy has only in-frame clones and leaves some out. The data hold more than 300,000 clones, with 90% observed a single time. The sequenced sample consisted of PBMCs or T cells enriched from blood (not recorded which). The receptors originated from a woman in her thirties who had been exposed to COVID-19.

This sequence joins TRBV24-1 and TRBJ2-7; 10 positions match TRBD1. Trimming removed 11 bases from V and 5 bases from J; junction bases left unmatched: 8. The length of the CDR3 is 13 residues. Germline V lookup: CDR1 KGHDR, CDR2 SFDVKD. CDR3 protein: CASSGQGSNEQYF. The DNA for the CDR3 is TGTGCCAGTTCGGGACAGGGGTCTAACGAGCAGTACTTC.

This clone was recorded only once. The chain combines TRBV7-2 with TRBJ1-2; possibly TRBD1 for D (6 bases). Deletions cut 5 bases from V and 8 bases from J, with 21 bases between. Germline V lookup: CDR1 SGHTA, CDR2 FQGNSA. The CDR3 covers 15 residues. The DNA of the CDR3 is TGTGCCAGCAGCCTAACCGGGACATTGGGAAGGGGCTACACCTTC. Protein: CASSLTGTLGRGYTF.

DNA for the CDR3: TGTGCCAGCAGTCCGGGACATCTAGCCGGTGGCTACACCTTC. Residues: CASSPGHLAGGYTF. The chain links TRBV6-5 to TRBJ1-2; weak D call: TRBD1 (6 bases). Per the germline V gene, CDR1 is MNHEY and CDR2 is SVGAGI. V lost 5 bases, J lost 7 bases, and 17 bases lay in between. The CDR3 runs to 14 residues.

The rearrangement uses TRBV6-6 and TRBJ2-4; no reliable D call. Between the trimmed V and J ends, which lost 6 bases and 4 bases, there was a span of 10 bases. This CDR3 is built from 13 residues. Germline CDR1 MNHNY, CDR2 SVGAGI (reference sequence). Here the CDR3 DNA reads TGTGCCAGCAGCCCAGAATTTAAAAACATTCAGTACTTC. Translating gives CASSPEFKNIQYF.

This sequence joins TRBV11-3 and TRBJ2-3, with D maybe TRBD1 (7 bases). V was pared by 4 bases and J by 4 bases, with 18 bases between. This CDR3 is built from 16 residues. The germline V gene encodes CDR1 SGHNT and CDR2 YENEEA. Written as DNA, the CDR3 is TGTGCCAGCAGCTCAGGGGGGACGGATAGAGCAGATACGCAGTATTTT. Translation gives CASSSGGTDRADTQYF.

This clone was picked up a small number of times. J is TRBJ1-2 and V is TRBV2, with TRBD1 matching over 10 bases. Trimming cost V 4 bases and J 3 bases; bases outside gene matches: 2. CDR1 and CDR2 from the germline V gene are SNHLY and FYNNEI. The CDR3 runs to 14 residues. This CDR3 reads CASSAGTGDYGYTF. In DNA form, the CDR3 reads TGTGCCAGCAGTGCCGGGACAGGGGACTATGGCTACACCTTC.

This chain connects TRBV30 to TRBJ1-2; maybe TRBD1 (5 bases). Germline assignment: CDR1 GTSNPN and CDR2 SVGIG (reference sequence). CDR3 length: 14 residues. The V gene lost 2 bases and the J gene lost 2 bases, with 12 bases spanning the gap. CDR3 sequence: CAWSRAGWNYGYTF. In DNA form, the CDR3 reads TGTGCCTGGAGTAGGGCAGGGTGGAACTATGGCTACACCTTC.

This chain links TRBV2 with TRBJ1-2; TRBD1 matches at 11 bases. This CDR3 spans 15 amino acids. The germline V gene has CDR1 SNHLY and CDR2 FYNNEI. V was clipped by 7 bases and J by 4 bases; unmatched bases: 8. CDR3 coding DNA: TGTGCCAGCACCCCCCGGGGACAGGGGGGCTATGGCTACACCTTC. Protein product: CASTPRGQGGYGYTF. The entire variable domain, with the rest obtained from reference TRBV2 and TRBJ1-2, is as follows: EPEVTQTPSHQVTQMGQEVILRCVPISNHLYFYWYRQILGQKVEFLVSFYNNEISEKSEIFDDQFSVERPDGSNFTLKIRSTKLEDSAMYFCASTPRGQGGYGYTFGSGTRLTVV.

This clone showed up just once. CDR3 coding DNA: TGTGCCAGCAGCCCTGGGACAGGGGGAGCCGGAAACACCATATATTTT. This sequence encodes CASSPGTGGAGNTIYF. The chain employs TRBV11-1 and TRBJ1-3; 11 nucleotides line up with TRBD1. From germline, CDR1 is SGHAT and CDR2 FQDESV (reference sequence). The CDR3 loop spans 16 amino acids. V trimming: 5 bases; J trimming: 4 bases; junction bases outside the gene matches: 7.

V and J are TRBV7-6 and TRBJ1-2; perhaps TRBD1 as D (6 bases). The CDR3 sequence is 14 residues long. Germline lookup yields CDR1 SGHVS and CDR2 FNYEAQ. V lost 1 base and J lost 6, with 12 bases in between. The CDR3 protein is CASSLDPGQDGYTF. The CDR3 region has the DNA TGTGCCAGCAGCTTAGATCCGGGACAAGATGGCTACACCTTC.

With regard to this clone: The germline gene is not matched at one end of the junction; a read error may be the cause. The rearrangement joins TRBV2 to TRBJ2-5; 12 nucleotides align to TRBD2. This CDR3 spans 13 amino acids. Germline assignment: CDR1 SNHLY and CDR2 FYNNEI. DNA of the CDR3: TGTGCCAGCAGTGATACCGGGACTAGCGGGTGGGACTTC. This gives the protein CASSDTGTSGWDF.

The CDR3 DNA reads as TGTGCCAGCAGCGTAGTTAGCAGGGGGCTCTCTGAAGCTTTCTTT. As protein: CASSVVSRGLSEAFF. The chain couples TRBV9 to TRBJ1-1; 8 bases align to TRBD1. The CDR3 has 15 residues. Germline V gives CDR1 SGDLS, CDR2 YYNGEE. J lost 6 bases, V lost 0 bases, and 7 bases had no gene match.

The chain links TRBV4-3 to TRBJ1-2; no reliable D call. Deletions cut 0 bases from V and 7 bases from J, with 9 bases between. From germline, CDR1 is LGHNA and CDR2 YSLEER. This CDR3 is built from 13 residues. As DNA, the CDR3 is TGCGCCAGCAGCCAAGAGAGGGCTATTGGCTACACCTTC. It encodes CASSQERAIGYTF.

The chain uses TRBV7-2 and TRBJ1-3; D might be TRBD1 (6 bases). The ends were cut back, 5 bases at V and 0 bases at J, with 11 bases in the middle. The CDR3 runs 15 residues. Germline values: CDR1 SGHTA, CDR2 FQGNSA. The CDR3 loop reads CASSLTGSSGNTIYF. The DNA of the CDR3 is TGTGCCAGCAGCCTAACAGGGAGCTCTGGAAACACCATATATTTT.

The chain joins TRBV4-3 to TRBJ1-4, with 8 bases identical to TRBD1. This CDR3 contains 21 residues. Losses at the gene ends were 0 bases for V and 2 bases for J; bases not matched to a gene: 17. Germline V gene lookup returns CDR1 LGHNA and CDR2 YSLEER. The CDR3 region is CASSQEVVGQGALRTNEKLFF. The CDR3 DNA sequence: TGCGCCAGCAGCCAAGAGGTAGTAGGGCAGGGGGCTCTTCGGACTAATGAAAAACTGTTTTTT.

The V call is TRBV7-6, the J call TRBJ2-1, with 11 bases aligning to TRBD2. The trim removed 5 bases at V and 1 base at J, leaving 7 bases unmatched. Per the germline V gene, CDR1 is SGHVS and CDR2 is FNYEAQ. The CDR3 sequence is 17 residues long. CDR3 protein: CASSRSTSGVSYNEQFF. DNA of the CDR3: TGTGCCAGCAGCCGCTCGACTAGCGGGGTTTCCTACAATGAGCAGTTCTTC.

The V gene is TRBV6-5, the J gene TRBJ1-5, with 8 bases that match TRBD1. The CDR3 consists of 14 residues. Germline CDR1 reads MNHEY; CDR2 reads SVGAGI. The J segment lost 3 bases and the V segment lost 4 bases, leaving 2 bases of the junction unmatched. This chain's CDR3 is CASSLGQANQPQHF. CDR3 sequence (DNA): TGTGCCAGCAGTTTGGGACAGGCCAATCAGCCCCAGCATTTT.

The chain is built from TRBV4-2 and TRBJ2-2; 15 positions agree with TRBD2. J was trimmed by 5 bases and V by 0 bases; bases with no gene match: 4. The germline V gene has CDR1 LGHNA and CDR2 YNFKEQ. The CDR3 length is 18 residues. DNA of the CDR3: TGTGCCAGCAGCCAAGAGGGGACTAGCGGGGGGTGGACCGGGGAGCTGTTTTTT. It yields the protein CASSQEGTSGGWTGELFF.

The V call is TRBV3-1 (or the pseudogene TRBV3-2), the J call TRBJ1-4; no clear D gene. The CDR3 sequence is 15 residues long. V lost 0 bases and J lost 6, with 11 bases in between. CDR1 is LGHDT, CDR2 YNNKEL, per germline (reference sequence). In DNA, the CDR3 is TGTGCCAGCAGCCAAGATTTATTGGACTATGAAAAACTGTTTTTT. This codes for CASSQDLLDYEKLFF.

The gene calls are TRBV9 and TRBJ1-2; D possibly corresponds to TRBD1 (5 bases). Trimming removed 5 bases from V and 4 bases from J, with 9 bases in between. The CDR3 contains 12 residues. In germline, CDR1 is SGDLS, CDR2 YYNGEE. CDR3 DNA sequence: TGTGCCAGCAGGGACAACGCCTATGGCTACACCTTC. Translated: CASRDNAYGYTF.

The rearrangement uses TRBV9 and TRBJ1-6, with TRBD1 matching 7 bases. Germline V gives CDR1 SGDLS, CDR2 YYNGEE. CDR3 length: 15 amino acids. V shed 4 bases and J 4 bases; nucleotides not matched to a gene: 5. The CDR3 here is CASSPGQVYNSPLHF. The CDR3 DNA is TGTGCCAGCAGCCCCGGACAGGTGTATAATTCACCCCTCCACTTT.